These T cell receptor beta chains were read from a single sample in a study of pediatric ulcerative colitis. Generated by immunoSEQ multiplex PCR, the TCRdb table keeps only in-frame clones and is missing some. This table holds about 64,000 clones, 75% to 85% found once. The sample consisted of blood. The receptors shown here come from a boy younger than 18 with moderate ulcerative colitis. Each CDR3 is given without its conserved first and last residue. Each record gives: CDR3 protein, J gene, V gene, CDR3 length.

CDR3aa: SVRPGQPGEQY
j_gene: TRBJ2-7
v_gene: TRBV29-1
len: 11

CDR3aa: ASSASGAYNEQF
j_gene: TRBJ2-1
v_gene: TRBV5-1
len: 12

CDR3aa: ASSATAPWYQETQY
j_gene: TRBJ2-5
v_gene: TRBV4-1
len: 14

CDR3aa: ASSLVWANTEAF
j_gene: TRBJ1-1
v_gene: TRBV7-2
len: 12

CDR3aa: ASSLALTGGAGGYT
j_gene: TRBJ1-2
v_gene: TRBV7-9
len: 14

CDR3aa: ASSQRGHRQPQH
j_gene: TRBJ1-5
v_gene: TRBV4-1
len: 12

CDR3aa: ASSPTGHSTDTQY
j_gene: TRBJ2-3
v_gene: TRBV7-9
len: 13

CDR3aa: ASSLVERGVRTDTQY
j_gene: TRBJ2-3
v_gene: TRBV7-2
len: 15

CDR3aa: ASSHPGPADGISSYNEQF
j_gene: TRBJ2-1
v_gene: TRBV4-3
len: 18

CDR3aa: ASSLAPTENTEAF
j_gene: TRBJ1-1
v_gene: TRBV5-1
len: 13

CDR3aa: ASSPGLAPYNEQF
j_gene: TRBJ2-1
v_gene: TRBV5-1
len: 13

CDR3aa: ASSLASVRDNLQGNEQY
j_gene: TRBJ2-7
v_gene: TRBV7-9
len: 17

CDR3aa: ASRPDYSNIQY
j_gene: TRBJ2-4
v_gene: TRBV2
len: 11

CDR3aa: ASSIGLDRRNDKLF
j_gene: TRBJ1-4
v_gene: TRBV19
len: 14

CDR3aa: ASSLGERGSYNEQF
j_gene: TRBJ2-1
v_gene: TRBV5-1
len: 14

CDR3aa: ASSPLKQGTQLYGYT
j_gene: TRBJ1-2
v_gene: TRBV18
len: 15

CDR3aa: ASSQGGSFREWKTQY
j_gene: TRBJ2-5
v_gene: TRBV14
len: 15

CDR3aa: ASSGGGRQGTGELF
j_gene: TRBJ2-2
v_gene: TRBV5-4
len: 14

CDR3aa: ASSLGAGVGKETQY
j_gene: TRBJ2-5
v_gene: TRBV13
len: 14

CDR3aa: ASIGTSGRTDTQY
j_gene: TRBJ2-3
v_gene: TRBV2
len: 13

CDR3aa: ASSRTGSAEAF
j_gene: TRBJ1-1
v_gene: TRBV7-3
len: 11

CDR3aa: ASSIRSSAGVSSEQY
j_gene: TRBJ2-7
v_gene: TRBV19
len: 15

CDR3aa: ASRETGSNQPQH
j_gene: TRBJ1-5
v_gene: TRBV27
len: 12

CDR3aa: ASSRGTSGRRSTDTQY
j_gene: TRBJ2-3
v_gene: TRBV4-1
len: 16

CDR3aa: ASSFLGPNTEAF
j_gene: TRBJ1-1
v_gene: TRBV5-1
len: 12

CDR3aa: ASIGTDHYEQY
j_gene: TRBJ2-7
v_gene: TRBV25-1
len: 11

CDR3aa: AWDRGLNTEAF
j_gene: TRBJ1-1
v_gene: TRBV30
len: 11

CDR3aa: ASSSTRGFSGANVLT
j_gene: TRBJ2-6
v_gene: TRBV5-1
len: 15

CDR3aa: ASSQVVQIHTGELF
j_gene: TRBJ2-2
v_gene: TRBV4-1
len: 14

CDR3aa: ASSTERVRLTYEQY
j_gene: TRBJ2-7
v_gene: TRBV25-1
len: 14

CDR3aa: ASSWQVAWGNQPQH
j_gene: TRBJ1-5
v_gene: TRBV6-4
len: 14

CDR3aa: AISGRTVGPTGEQY
j_gene: TRBJ2-7
v_gene: TRBV10-3
len: 14

CDR3aa: ASSLGGGGNTIY
j_gene: TRBJ1-3
v_gene: TRBV7-8
len: 12

CDR3aa: ASSVVQNNEQF
j_gene: TRBJ2-1
v_gene: TRBV9
len: 11

CDR3aa: ASSYDRDSSYEQY
j_gene: TRBJ2-7
v_gene: TRBV7-9
len: 13

CDR3aa: ARPDRTNIQY
j_gene: TRBJ2-4
v_gene: TRBV6-4
len: 10

CDR3aa: ASSYSGSPNTEAF
j_gene: TRBJ1-1
v_gene: TRBV6-5
len: 13

CDR3aa: ASSLEGGGPLYEQY
j_gene: TRBJ2-7
v_gene: TRBV7-9
len: 14

CDR3aa: ASSGQGAYEQY
j_gene: TRBJ2-7
v_gene: TRBV9
len: 11

CDR3aa: ASSPDGTGGQY
j_gene: TRBJ2-4
v_gene: TRBV19
len: 11

CDR3aa: ASSLDAGTNYGYT
j_gene: TRBJ1-2
v_gene: TRBV5-1
len: 13